The 22 T cell receptor beta chains listed next were all sequenced from one sample in a study of spatial heterogeneity in lung cancer. Stated time point: sample taken at primary tumor resection. No cells were sorted before sequencing. The whole RNA sequenced was extracted from tumor, nontumor lung or frozen PBMC. TCRdb called the 5' RACE reads again in MiXCR, with one record for every CDR3 protein. The profile shows about 36,000 distinct CDR3 sequences, 5.2% of them singletons. The sequencing here drew on PBMCs, taken at surgery. These receptors all come from a female donor with early-stage non-small cell lung cancer.

At least ten counts were recorded for this clonotype. The rearrangement joins TRBV24-1 to TRBJ2-6; D remains unclear. Per the germline V gene, CDR1 is KGHDR and CDR2 is SFDVKD. The CDR3 runs 16 residues. Trimming shortened V by 1 base and J by 2 bases, and 8 bases separated the two germline ends. CDR3 nucleotides: TGTGCCACCAGTGATTTCCCAGGTGCTGGGGCCAACGTCCTGACTTTC. This codes for CATSDFPGAGANVLTF.

This clonotype is judged medium-sized (0.01 to 0.1%). The chain carries TRBV20-1 and TRBJ2-1; TRBD2 is a possible D gene (5 bases). Trimming removed 3 bases from V and 8 bases from J, with 11 bases in between. Germline CDR1 reads DFQATT; CDR2 reads SNEGSKA (reference sequence). The CDR3 covers 12 residues. The DNA of the CDR3 is TGCAGTGCTAGCGGACTGGGCGATGAGCAGTTCTTC. Its protein product is CSASGLGDEQFF.

This clonotype was seen at least ten times. The chain uses TRBV4-3 and TRBJ2-1; unclear D gene. Trimming removed 3 bases at V and 2 bases at J, with 5 bases between. The CDR3 runs 13 residues. CDR1 is LGHNA and CDR2 is YSLEER in the germline V gene. The CDR3 sequence is CASSHGAYNEQFF. The CDR3 coding sequence is TGCGCCAGCAGCCACGGAGCCTACAATGAGCAGTTCTTC.

At least ten counts were recorded for this clonotype. The chain carries TRBV2 and TRBJ1-1; possibly TRBD1 for D (6 bases). CDR3 length: 15 residues. Germline V gives CDR1 SNHLY, CDR2 FYNNEI. The germline V and J ends were trimmed by 8 bases and 1 base, with 17 bases remaining between them. In nucleotides, the CDR3 is TGTGCCAGCCGGCTAAGTGGACAGAGGAACACTGAAGCTTTCTTT. Its translation is CASRLSGQRNTEAFF.

This clonotype was counted at least ten times. The V and J genes are TRBV12-3 or TRBV12-4 and TRBJ2-1; tentative D call: TRBD2 (5 bases). V lost 6 bases, J lost 3 bases, and 12 bases lay in between. The CDR3 is made up of 14 amino acids. CDR3 DNA: TGTGCCAGCAGCCTACTCGGACTCTACAATGAGCAGTTCTTC. Its protein is CASSLLGLYNEQFF.

The chain has TRBV5-1 and TRBJ1-2; the D is unclear. In germline, CDR1 is SGHRS, CDR2 YFSETQ. Trimming removed 0 bases from V and 7 bases from J, with 7 bases in between. The CDR3 covers 12 residues. The CDR3 loop is CASSLERFGYTF. The DNA for the CDR3 is TGCGCCAGCAGCTTGGAAAGGTTTGGCTACACCTTC.

There are many counts of this clonotype. DNA for the CDR3: TGCAGTGCTAGAGATCGAAGAGTAAACAATGAGCAGTTCTTC. Amino acids: CSARDRRVNNEQFF. J is TRBJ2-1 and V is TRBV20-1; unclear D gene. This CDR3 contains 14 residues. Looked up from germline, CDR1 is DFQATT and CDR2 is SNEGSKA (reference sequence). The ends were cut back, 0 bases at V and 5 bases at J, with 11 bases in the middle.

This clonotype has a count of ten or more. The rearrangement links TRBV20-1 to TRBJ2-2, with D possibly being TRBD2 (5 bases). CDR3 size: 15 residues. The V end lost 1 base, the J end lost 4 bases, and 13 bases lay between the germline ends. Germline V gene data show CDR1 as DFQATT and CDR2 as SNEGSKA (reference sequence). The CDR3 region is CSARVSVGATGELFF. The CDR3 DNA reads TGCAGTGCTAGAGTTTCTGTGGGAGCCACCGGGGAGCTGTTTTTT.

For this clonotype: This may be a read error, as it is one base from a much larger clone. This likely comes from a read error, as the CDR3 has no conserved phenylalanine or tryptophan at its end. The gene calls are TRBV29-1 and TRBJ2-5; the match to TRBD1 covers 10 bases. V lost 7 bases, J lost 2 bases, and 7 bases stayed unmatched. There are 14 residues in the CDR3. Germline CDR1 SQVTM, CDR2 ANQGSEA. The CDR3: CSGVPDRGQETQYS. The CDR3 DNA is TGCAGCGGGGTGCCGGACAGGGGGCAAGAGACCCAGTACTCC.

This clonotype turned up a few times. V is TRBV6-5 and J is TRBJ2-1, with 8 bases identical to TRBD2. Germline CDR1 and CDR2: MNHEY and SVGAGI. Losses at the gene ends were 0 bases for V and 7 bases for J; bases not matched to a gene: 8. This CDR3 comprises 16 residues. CDR3 residues: CASSYSGTRTQNEQFF. CDR3 DNA sequence: TGTGCCAGCAGTTACTCCGGGACTAGAACTCAGAATGAGCAGTTCTTC.

This clonotype was seen many times. This chain links TRBV12-5 with TRBJ2-7; D may be TRBD1 (6 bases). Germline assignment: CDR1 LGHNT and CDR2 FRNRAP. This CDR3 is 15 amino acids long. Trimming cost V 5 bases and J 2 bases, with 16 bases left between them. The CDR3 region has the DNA TGTGCTAGTGGTGAGGACAGAGTCTTCCCCTACGAGCAGTACTTC. This codes for CASGEDRVFPYEQYF.

This clonotype was seen at least ten times. J is TRBJ2-5 and V is TRBV2; 11 bases agree with TRBD2. Germline loops: CDR1 SNHLY, CDR2 FYNNEI. This CDR3 is built from 17 residues. After removal of 2 bases from V and 7 bases from J, the junction contained 12 bases not matched to a gene. The CDR3 coding sequence is TGTGCCAGCAGTGAATCCACTGTTACTAGCGGGAGAGGGACCCAGTACTTC. It codes for CASSESTVTSGRGTQYF.

In this sample, this clonotype turned up a few times. The J gene is TRBJ2-1, the V gene TRBV13; tentative D call: TRBD2 (5 bases). With 5 bases removed from V and 9 bases from J, the gap between germline ends came to 14 bases. Germline V CDR1 and CDR2: PRHDT, FYEKMQ (reference sequence). This CDR3 has 13 residues. The CDR3 region has the DNA TGTGCCAGCAGCCGCAGGAGGTTGGGTGAGCAGTTCTTC. Protein product: CASSRRRLGEQFF.

The gene calls are TRBV2 and TRBJ2-3; D unclear. The CDR3 has 14 residues. The V end lost 8 bases, the J end lost 0 bases, and 12 bases lay between the germline ends. Per the germline V gene, CDR1 is SNHLY and CDR2 is FYNNEI. The CDR3 nucleotides are TGTGCCAGCCGGTCTCGGGCGAGCACAGATACGCAGTATTTT. Translation: CASRSRASTDTQYF.

The table lists this clonotype with many counts. CDR3 in amino acids: CASSLASGPGNTIYF. The CDR3, as DNA: TGCGCCAGCAGCTTGGCCTCAGGGCCTGGAAACACCATATATTTT. The chain recombines TRBV5-1 with TRBJ1-3; the D gene is possibly TRBD1 (5 bases). Germline V gene lookup returns CDR1 SGHRS and CDR2 YFSETQ. The V end lost 0 bases, the J end lost 2 bases, and 9 bases lay between the germline ends. CDR3 length: 15 amino acids.

In this sample, this clonotype turned up many times. The chain is built from TRBV7-2 and TRBJ2-7, with 12 positions matching TRBD2. The CDR3 totals 13 residues. Germline assignment: CDR1 SGHTA and CDR2 FQGNSA. The trim removed 1 base at V and 13 bases at J, leaving 5 bases unmatched. This CDR3 is CASSLVGLAGLYF. The DNA for the CDR3 is TGTGCCAGCAGCTTAGTGGGACTAGCGGGTCTATACTTC.

There are a few counts of this clonotype. The rearrangement joins TRBV6-2 or TRBV6-3 to TRBJ2-1, with no clear D. The CDR3 totals 14 residues. The ends were cut back, 5 bases at V and 6 bases at J, with 14 bases in the middle. Germline lookup yields CDR1 MNHEY and CDR2 SVGEGT. The CDR3 region has the DNA TGTGCCAGCAGTGCCCGTAGCCCCCGCAATGAGCAGTTCTTC. It translates to CASSARSPRNEQFF.

This clonotype was counted many times. The chain links TRBV28 to TRBJ2-7; D remains ambiguous. Germline values: CDR1 MDHEN, CDR2 SYDVKM. Trimming stripped 6 bases from V and 3 bases from J, with 15 bases between. The CDR3 is made up of 14 amino acids. The CDR3, as DNA: TGTGCCAGCAGCCCAGCTTCTGGGATCTACGAGCAGTACTTC. Its protein is CASSPASGIYEQYF.

This clonotype has ten or more counts. The J gene is TRBJ2-2, the V gene TRBV5-1; D gene ambiguous. CDR1 is SGHRS and CDR2 is YFSETQ in the germline V gene. V lost 0 bases, J lost 5 bases, and 11 bases lay in between. The CDR3 loop spans 15 amino acids. DNA of the CDR3: TGCGCCAGCAGCTTGGGGGTATCTTTGACCGGGGAGCTGTTTTTT. Translation gives CASSLGVSLTGELFF.

This clonotype is termed medium-sized. This sequence joins TRBV30 and TRBJ2-6, with 11 bases identical to TRBD1. The CDR3 is 14 amino acids. CDR1 is GTSNPN, CDR2 SVGIG, per germline (reference sequence). The V gene end was trimmed by 8 bases and the J gene end by 2 bases; junction bases not matched to a gene: 2. The CDR3 sequence is CAGQGAAGANVLTF. The CDR3 bases are TGTGCCGGACAGGGGGCGGCTGGGGCCAACGTCCTGACTTTC.

In its sample, this clonotype was seen many times. This chain's CDR3 is CASSQAGARQTQYF. Here the CDR3 DNA reads TGTGCCAGCAGCCAAGCAGGAGCGAGGCAGACCCAGTACTTC. V gene TRBV3-1 combines with J gene TRBJ2-5, with no clear D. V lost 1 base and J lost 6, with 12 bases in between. The CDR3 spans 14 residues. CDR1 LGHDT and CDR2 YNNKEL come from the germline V gene (reference sequence).

This chain uses TRBV11-2 with TRBJ2-5, with 8 bases aligning to TRBD1. CDR3 size: 15 residues. CDR1 and CDR2 from the germline V gene are SGHAT and FQNNGV. With 5 bases clipped from V and 6 bases from J, the junction kept 11 bases outside the gene matches. CDR3 nucleotides: TGTGCCAGCAGCAAACCCGGGACAGGAGGAAAGACCCAGTACTTC. Its translation is CASSKPGTGGKTQYF.